This T cell receptor (beta chain) emerged from a study of Graves' ophthalmopathy and Graves' hyperthyroidism. The wider study: Stable hyperthyroidism was defined by absence of ophthalmopathy within 18 months of follow-up.

Amplifying from RNA transcripts, the study obtained TCR beta CDR3 regions. HTBI primers primed a first-round RT-PCR, and a second-round multiplex PCR followed. In TCRdb, the multiplex PCR reads were re-called with MiXCR into one record per CDR3 protein. The table lists over a million distinct CDR3 sequences, about 38% of them singletons. Diagnostic conclusions were grounded in clinical symptoms, serum thyroxine, TRAb, thyroid ultrasound and orbital computed tomography. Germline V gene data show CDR1 as SEHNR and CDR2 as FQNEAQ (reference sequence). V lost 3 bases and J lost 1, with 13 bases in between. The CDR3 loop spans 15 amino acids.

What was sequenced was peripheral blood or thyroid tissue (not recorded which). The rearrangement joins TRBV7-9 to TRBJ2-7, with D maybe TRBD1 (6 bases). The receptor was derived from an adult man with Graves' hyperthyroidism. As DNA, the CDR3 is TGTGCCAGCAGCTTCCCCTCGACAGGTTCCTACGAGCAGTACTTC. Protein product: CASSFPSTGSYEQYF.